This TCR beta chain was sequenced in a study of blood T cell repertoires in COVID-19. The junction had 5 bases not matched to a gene; V was cut back by 6 bases and J by 4 bases. The CDR3 is 14 amino acids. Germline V gives CDR1 SNHLY, CDR2 FYNNEI. TCRdb keeps only in-frame clones here, not all; method: immunoSEQ multiplex PCR. The sample has 200,000 or so clones, roughly 90% seen once. The receptor's source is a man aged 50-59 years with COVID-19, enrolled during active disease. V and J are TRBV2 and TRBJ2-5; the match to TRBD1 covers 10 bases. Sequenced input: peripheral blood. CDR3 amino acids: CASRSTGGRETQYF. CDR3 DNA: TGTGCCAGCAGGTCGACAGGGGGCAGAGAGACCCAGTACTTC.